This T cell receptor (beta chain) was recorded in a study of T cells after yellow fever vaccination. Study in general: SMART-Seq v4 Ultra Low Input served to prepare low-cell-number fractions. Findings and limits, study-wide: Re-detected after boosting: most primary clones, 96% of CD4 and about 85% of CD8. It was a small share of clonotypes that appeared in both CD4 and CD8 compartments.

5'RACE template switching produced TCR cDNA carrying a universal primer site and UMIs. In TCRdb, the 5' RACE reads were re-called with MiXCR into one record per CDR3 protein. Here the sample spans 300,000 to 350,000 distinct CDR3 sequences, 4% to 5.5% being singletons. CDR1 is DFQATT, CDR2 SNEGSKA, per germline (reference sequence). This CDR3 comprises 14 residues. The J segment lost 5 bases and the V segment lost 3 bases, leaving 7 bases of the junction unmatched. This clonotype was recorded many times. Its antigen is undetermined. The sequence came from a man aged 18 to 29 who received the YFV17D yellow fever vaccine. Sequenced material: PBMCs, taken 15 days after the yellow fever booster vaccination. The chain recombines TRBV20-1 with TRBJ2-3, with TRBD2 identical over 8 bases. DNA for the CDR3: TGCAGTGCTAGGAAGCTAGCGGGCCTAGATACGCAGTATTTT. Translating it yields CSARKLAGLDTQYF.